The 18 T cell receptor beta chains given below trace back to one sample, sequenced in a study of cytomegalovirus exposure and HLA in healthy donors. The PCR used 60 Vbeta and 13 Jbeta primers. Assay used: immunoSEQ multiplex PCR; TCRdb lists only in-frame clones, some missing. In the table there are around 250,000 clones, around 81% of which are singletons. Sequencing input: PBMCs. The receptors derive from a woman aged 55-70 years in good health and CMV-seropositive.

The chain has TRBV10-3 and TRBJ2-3; TRBD2 is a possible D gene (5 bases). The CDR3 has 14 amino acids. The germline V gene has CDR1 ENHRY and CDR2 SYGVKD. V lost 2 bases and J lost 3, with 9 bases in between. DNA for the CDR3: TGTGCCATCAGTGAGAGGCTAGCAACAGATACGCAGTATTTT. It specifies CAISERLATDTQYF.

This clone was observed a few times. The chain couples TRBV5-1 to TRBJ2-7; D remains unclear. V lost 4 bases and J 9 bases, leaving 11 bases between the germline ends. The CDR3 loop spans 11 amino acids. Germline lookup yields CDR1 SGHRS and CDR2 YFSETQ. CDR3 sequence: CASSPGLLQYF. Here the CDR3 DNA reads TGCGCCAGCAGCCCAGGTCTCCTGCAGTACTTC. Full variable domain (remainder filled in from reference TRBV5-1 and TRBJ2-7): KAGVTQTPRYLIKTRGQQVTLSCSPISGHRSVSWYQQTPGQGLQFLFEYFSETQRNKGNFPGRFSGRQFSNSRSEMNVSTLELGDSALYLCASSPGLLQYFGPGTRLTVT.

V gene TRBV7-8 combines with J gene TRBJ2-4, with 9 positions matching TRBD2. J was trimmed by 0 bases and V by 1 base; bases with no gene match: 1. CDR1 and CDR2 (germline): SGHVS, FQNEAQ. CDR3 size: 16 residues. CDR3 region: CASSLVAGAAKNIQYF. The CDR3 DNA reads as TGTGCCAGCAGCTTAGTAGCGGGAGCAGCCAAAAACATTCAGTACTTC.

The CDR3 sequence is CAGAGVYGYTF. The DNA for the CDR3 is TGTGCCGGCGCAGGGGTCTATGGCTACACCTTC. The rearrangement joins TRBV19 to TRBJ1-2, with D possibly being TRBD1 (6 bases). Trimming removed 11 bases from V and 4 bases from J, with 11 bases in between. CDR1 and CDR2 (germline): LNHDA, SQIVND (reference sequence). This CDR3 is 11 amino acids long.

This sequence joins TRBV28 and TRBJ2-1, with TRBD1 matching over 8 bases. J was trimmed by 1 base and V by 5 bases; bases with no gene match: 7. The CDR3 is made up of 16 amino acids. Germline CDR1 is MDHEN and CDR2 is SYDVKM. CDR3 nucleotide sequence: TGTGCCAGCAGTCCTCGGGACAGGCGATCCTACAATGAGCAGTTCTTC. Protein sequence: CASSPRDRRSYNEQFF.

This CDR3 is CASSTVQGDTGTQYF. The CDR3 DNA is TGTGCCAGTAGTACCGTACAGGGGGATACGGGTACGCAGTATTTT. V is TRBV19 and J is TRBJ2-3; 8 bases agree with TRBD1. This CDR3 region has 15 residues. In germline, CDR1 is LNHDA, CDR2 SQIVND (reference sequence). V shed 4 bases and J 8 bases; nucleotides not matched to a gene: 11.

The chain has TRBV6-5 and TRBJ1-6, with D tentatively TRBD1 (6 bases). The V end lost 6 bases, the J end lost 10 bases, and 16 bases lay between the germline ends. Germline V gene data show CDR1 as MNHEY and CDR2 as SVGAGI. CDR3 length: 14 residues. As DNA, the CDR3 is TGTGCCAGCAGCCGTGGACAGAGTCACTCACCCCTCCACTTT. Protein: CASSRGQSHSPLHF.

In regard to this clone: Within the sample, other DNA sequences also encode this same CDR3. The rearrangement links TRBV6-6 to TRBJ1-2; D is possibly TRBD1 (6 bases). Per germline, CDR1 MNHNY and CDR2 SVGAGI (reference sequence). The ends were cut back, 6 bases at V and 4 bases at J, with 15 bases in the middle. The CDR3 extends over 14 amino acids. CDR3 sequence (DNA): TGTGCCAGCAGCCCGGGGGGCTCTGGCTATGGCTACACCTTC. Translation: CASSPGGSGYGYTF.

V usage is TRBV15 and J usage is TRBJ1-1, with TRBD1 identical over 8 bases. The CDR3 runs to 18 residues. Germline CDR1 is LNHNV and CDR2 is YYDKDF (reference sequence). Trimming at V came to 0 bases and at J to 0 bases, leaving 9 bases not matched to a gene. The CDR3 spells CATSRDPPGGGLNTEAFF. In DNA, the CDR3 is TGTGCCACCAGCAGAGATCCGCCAGGGGGCGGGTTGAACACTGAAGCTTTCTTT. The whole variable domain, filled in from reference TRBV15 and TRBJ1-1, reads DAMVIQNPRYQVTQFGKPVTLSCSQTLNHNVMYWYQQKSSQAPKLLFHYYDKDFNNEADTPDNFQSRRPNTSFCFLDIRSPGLGDTAMYLCATSRDPPGGGLNTEAFFGQGTRLTVV.

This chain links TRBV4-1 with TRBJ1-2, with a tentative D call TRBD1 (6 bases). V lost 0 bases and J lost 5, with 13 bases in between. The CDR3 has 15 residues. CDR1 is MGHRA, CDR2 YSYEKL, per germline. CDR3 sequence reads: CASSQDRTVGYGYTF. CDR3 coding DNA: TGCGCCAGCAGCCAAGATCGGACAGTTGGGTATGGCTACACCTTC.

The gene calls are TRBV28 and TRBJ1-1; 11 bases agree with TRBD1. Looked up from germline, CDR1 is MDHEN and CDR2 is SYDVKM. V shed 3 bases, J shed 0 bases, and the junction held 15 bases outside the gene matches. The CDR3 totals 20 residues. Here the CDR3 reads CASSFPPRGTGGIMNTEAFF. The CDR3 nucleotides read TGTGCCAGCAGTTTCCCACCTCGAGGGACAGGGGGAATCATGAACACTGAAGCTTTCTTT.

The chain links TRBV4-1 to TRBJ2-7; TRBD2 agrees at 14 bases. The J segment lost 5 bases and the V segment lost 4 bases, leaving 16 bases of the junction unmatched. CDR1 is MGHRA, CDR2 YSYEKL, per germline. This CDR3 has 19 residues. CDR3 region: CASSLYSGTSGRRVNEQYF. CDR3 in DNA: TGCGCCAGCAGCCTTTACTCCGGGACTAGCGGGAGAAGGGTCAACGAGCAGTACTTC.

This clone was recorded a few times. The rearrangement links TRBV4-1 to TRBJ2-1, with D possibly matching TRBD2 (5 bases). The V end lost 1 base, the J end lost 0 bases, and 19 bases lay between the germline ends. The CDR3 loop spans 19 amino acids. Germline CDR1 MGHRA, CDR2 YSYEKL. The CDR3: CASSQAQVARGSSYNEQFF. In nucleotides, the CDR3 is TGCGCCAGCAGCCAAGCTCAGGTAGCTCGGGGTAGCTCCTACAATGAGCAGTTCTTC.

The chain is built from TRBV7-6 and TRBJ2-1; the D is unclear. Trimming left V 0 bases short and J 0 bases short, with 6 bases between. The CDR3 sequence is 15 residues long. Germline-derived CDR1 and CDR2 are SGHVS and FNYEAQ. The CDR3 nucleotides read TGTGCCAGCAGCTTAGCTGAGAGCTCCTACAATGAGCAGTTCTTC. Translated, it gives CASSLAESSYNEQFF.

The V gene is TRBV18, the J gene TRBJ2-7; 9 bases are shared with TRBD2. This CDR3 is 14 amino acids long. The J segment lost 6 bases and the V segment lost 1 base, leaving 4 bases of the junction unmatched. Germline V gene lookup returns CDR1 KGHSH and CDR2 LQKENI. The CDR3 coding sequence is TGTGCCAGCTCACCACTAGCGGGAGAAACCGAGCAGTACTTC. Protein: CASSPLAGETEQYF.

The CDR3 is CASTPRGNTEAFF. CDR3 coding DNA: TGTGCCAGCACCCCAAGAGGGAACACTGAAGCTTTCTTT. This sequence joins TRBV9 and TRBJ1-1; D ambiguous. Trimming took 6 bases from V and 1 from J, leaving 10 bases between them. CDR3 length: 13 amino acids. Germline V gene lookup returns CDR1 SGDLS and CDR2 YYNGEE.

V gene TRBV28 combines with J gene TRBJ1-4, with D perhaps matching TRBD1 (5 bases). The CDR3 contains 14 residues. Germline V gene data show CDR1 as MDHEN and CDR2 as SYDVKM. Between the trimmed V and J ends, which lost 3 bases and 10 bases, there was a span of 15 bases. CDR3 protein: CASSFPQGLAKLFF. CDR3 in DNA: TGTGCCAGCAGTTTCCCTCAGGGATTGGCAAAACTGTTTTTT. Filled out from reference TRBV28 and TRBJ1-4, the complete variable domain reads DVKVTQSSRYLVKRTGEKVFLECVQDMDHENMFWYRQDPGLGLRLIYFSYDVKMKEKGDIPEGYSVSREKKERFSLILESASTNQTSMYLCASSFPQGLAKLFFGSGTQLSVL.

The V call is TRBV5-1, the J call TRBJ2-1, with 8 bases that match TRBD2. The CDR3 runs 15 residues. Trimming cost V 1 base and J 7 bases; bases outside gene matches: 7. The germline V gene has CDR1 SGHRS and CDR2 YFSETQ. Here the CDR3 DNA reads TGCGCCAGCAGCTTGCCCACTAGCGGTATGAATGAGCAGTTCTTC. This encodes CASSLPTSGMNEQFF.